The entry that follows covers one T cell receptor beta chain sequence. Antigen: not known. The germline CDR1 and CDR2 sequences are WSHSY and SAAADI. V gave up 4 bases and J gave up 2 bases, with 5 bases separating them. This CDR3 contains 13 residues. These data originate in a study of T cell responses to AZD1222 COVID-19 vaccine. Notes on the study in general: CD4 TCRs covered the whole spike, strongest at regions 160-218 and 743-854.

The protocol was immunoSEQ multiplex PCR, while the TCRdb copy is restricted to in-frame clones and leaves out a portion. There are roughly 79,000 clones in the sample; 78% occur only once, and around 21% lies in the top ten. The receptor was isolated from an adult in good health. Sequences were derived from peripheral blood, sampled on day 0 of AZD1222 vaccination. The chain joins TRBV10-2 to TRBJ1-4; D is unresolved. CDR3 sequence: CASSGQTNEKLFF. CDR3 DNA: TGCGCCAGCAGTGGGCAGACTAATGAAAAACTGTTTTTT.